This T cell receptor (beta chain) was recovered during a study of T-cell reconstitution after alpha-beta-depleted transplantation in children. A remark on this clonotype: The antigen remains unidentified. A read error may account for a junction end that differs from germline.

The V gene's germline CDR1 is SGHTA and CDR2 FQGNSA. This CDR3 spans 13 amino acids. General study findings and limits: Roughly two months post-transplant, alpha-beta T cells reportedly originated from several hundred graft clones that had expanded. Newly produced T cells mostly accounted for T-cell counts and diversity one year post-transplant. Surviving recipient T cells and thymic progenitors underlay high day-60 TCRbeta diversity in some patients.

Preparing the TCRbeta library involved the use of unique molecular identifiers. In TCRdb, the PCR reads were re-called with MiXCR into one record per CDR3 protein. Of 7,000 to 9,500 distinct CDR3 sequences listed, approximately 15% are singletons. The TCR sequence derives from a girl under three years old who had a stem cell transplant for combined immunodeficiency, so the T cells may come from the graft donor. V usage is TRBV7-2 and J usage is TRBJ1-2; D ambiguous. The starting material was PBMCs, mostly from graft donor cells, obtained 60 days after TCRalphabeta/CD19-depleted stem cell transplant. This CDR3 reads CASSFEPYHGYPF. As DNA, the CDR3 is TGTGCCAGCAGCTTCGAACCGTACCATGGCTACCCCTTC.